This TCR beta chain is drawn from a study of blood T cell repertoires in COVID-19. Here immunoSEQ multiplex PCR was the method, and the copy in TCRdb shows in-frame clones only, minus some. Here the sample spans approximately 210,000 clones, roughly 87% being singletons. Trimming removed 4 bases from V and 6 bases from J; junction bases left unmatched: 7. This CDR3 region has 14 residues. The germline V gene has CDR1 ENHRY and CDR2 SYGVKD. The V and J genes are TRBV10-3 and TRBJ1-1; 8 nucleotides match TRBD1. This sequence was found in a woman aged 25 to 39 who had recovered from COVID-19. The sequencing sample was made of PBMCs or T cells enriched from blood (not recorded which). As DNA, the CDR3 is TGTGCCATCAGTGCCATTTCACAGGGGGCTGAAGCTTTCTTT. It yields the protein CAISAISQGAEAFF.